This T cell receptor beta chain was documented in a study of blood T cell repertoires in COVID-19. As for the study in general: Both acute and convalescent COVID-19 samples were obtained from the United States, Italy and Spain. T cells, B-cell-depleted T cells, or PBMCs provided the cDNA or gDNA that served as material.

The germline gives CDR1 MNHEY, CDR2 SVGAGI. With 8 bases clipped from V and 0 bases from J, the junction kept 3 bases outside the gene matches. CDR3 size: 13 residues. The authors' processing: Amplifying reference gene primers gave estimates of nucleated cell counts. Profiled with immunoSEQ multiplex PCR; TCRdb holds only in-frame clones, not every one. V and J calls plus clone size are reproduced from that table; the DNA served to infer D and trimming. The data contain around 170,000 clones, over 80% of them singletons. The sample was peripheral blood. This sequence was found in a woman in her sixties or seventies with acute or convalescent COVID-19. The V call is TRBV6-5, the J call TRBJ2-5, with 7 bases lining up with TRBD1. The CDR3 DNA sequence: TGTGCCAGCCGGGACAGAAACCAAGAGACCCAGTACTTC. This codes for CASRDRNQETQYF.